This T cell receptor (beta chain) is drawn from a study of blood T cells in healthy people across ages. Sample-barcoded 5' priming and a J-beta primer mix drove a second PCR of roughly 6 to 12 cycles. Each cDNA molecule was tagged by a template-switch adaptor with 12 random nucleotides. TCRdb used MiXCR to reprocess the 5' RACE reads, holding one entry per CDR3 protein. The repertoire has 1.8 million or so distinct CDR3 sequences, about 39% of them found once; the top ten carry about 23%. This clonotype was counted between two and nine times. Its specificity is not known. This CDR3 has 13 amino acids. Trimming took 6 bases from V and 6 from J, leaving 16 bases between them. The V gene's germline CDR1 is DFQATT and CDR2 SNEGSKA (reference sequence). Study results and caveats: Roughly linear age-related decline in beta diversity appeared, significant by age 40. Higher diversity, along with more naive CD4+ cells, distinguished long-lived donors from aged donors. Diversity estimates from one million T cells were considered underestimates.

The chain links TRBV20-1 to TRBJ2-3, with D perhaps being TRBD1 or TRBD2 (6 bases each). The clonotype comes from a human donor in good health. Material: blood. The CDR3 region is CSAPWGARDTQYF. CDR3 bases: TGCAGTGCACCTTGGGGGGCGCGGGATACGCAGTATTTT.